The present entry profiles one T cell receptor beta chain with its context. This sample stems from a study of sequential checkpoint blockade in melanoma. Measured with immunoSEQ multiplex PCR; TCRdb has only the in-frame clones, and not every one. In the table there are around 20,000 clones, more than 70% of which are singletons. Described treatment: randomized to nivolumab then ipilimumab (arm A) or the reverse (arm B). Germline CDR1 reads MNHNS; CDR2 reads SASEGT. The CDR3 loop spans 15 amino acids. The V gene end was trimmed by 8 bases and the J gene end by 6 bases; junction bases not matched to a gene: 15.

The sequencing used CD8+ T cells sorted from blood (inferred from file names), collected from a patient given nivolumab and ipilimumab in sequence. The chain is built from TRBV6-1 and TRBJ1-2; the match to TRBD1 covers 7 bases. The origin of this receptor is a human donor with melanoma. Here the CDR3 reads CASGAGQPFFDGYTF. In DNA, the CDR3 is TGTGCCAGCGGGGCGGGACAGCCGTTTTTTGATGGCTACACCTTC.